This is a list of T cell receptor beta chains from one sample in a study of post-analysis software for immune sequencing data. MiXCR was run by TCRdb on the PCR reads, yielding one entry per CDR3 protein. The sample lists 400,000 to 500,000 distinct CDR3 sequences; roughly 40% were seen once. The sequencing input was blood. These receptors were collected from a girl aged 2 to 9 with multiple sclerosis. Both conserved end residues are part of each CDR3. The order of the fields is D gene, J gene, clone size, V gene, CDR3 protein, CDR3 DNA. The D gene is left open where the match is weak. Not all rows give a size; the values are once, few, many and, for expanded clones, a class.

TRBD2,TRBJ2-3,few,TRBV7-2,CASSLGLAGVDTQYF,TGTGCCAGCAGCTTAGGGCTAGCGGGAGTAGATACGCAGTATTTT
-,TRBJ2-4,few,TRBV5-1,CASSLKEAGALIAKNIQYF,TGCGCCAGCAGCTTAAAGGAAGCTGGGGCCCTTATAGCCAAAAACATTCAGTACTTC
-,TRBJ2-1,few,TRBV7-9,CASSVVSRDEQFF,TGTGCCAGCAGCGTGGTTAGTAGGGATGAGCAGTTCTTC
TRBD2,TRBJ2-7,-,TRBV5-1,CASSRLPGLAGLYEQYF,TGCGCCAGCAGCCGCCTCCCGGGACTAGCGGGGCTCTACGAGCAGTACTTC
-,TRBJ2-3,-,TRBV18,CASSPPTGFSTDTQYF,TGTGCCAGCTCACCACCTACGGGATTTAGCACAGATACGCAGTATTTT
-,TRBJ1-1,few,TRBV11-3,CASSTLGHTEAFF,TGTGCCAGCAGCACGCTGGGGCACACTGAAGCTTTCTTT
TRBD2,TRBJ2-2,once,TRBV20-1,CSARDTSGVVGTGELFF,TGCAGTGCTAGGGATACCAGCGGGGTCGTTGGCACCGGGGAGCTGTTTTTT
TRBD2,TRBJ2-3,-,TRBV2,CASGRTSSDTQYF,TGTGCCAGCGGTCGGACTAGCTCAGATACGCAGTATTTT
-,TRBJ2-5,many,TRBV28,CASSSGQETQYF,TGTGCCAGCAGTTCCGGGCAAGAGACCCAGTACTTC
-,TRBJ2-3,few,TRBV4-2,CASSTGAGGSDTQYF,TGTGCCAGCAGTACGGGTGCTGGCGGTTCAGATACGCAGTATTTT
-,TRBJ2-3,few,TRBV29-1,CSVDIYRGTQYF,TGCAGCGTTGATATATACCGGGGTACGCAGTATTTT
-,TRBJ1-2,-,TRBV29-1,CSVEDGIYYGYTF,TGCAGCGTTGAAGATGGGATTTACTATGGCTACACCTTC
TRBD2,TRBJ2-7,-,TRBV20-1,CSAFRSGSIYEQYF,TGCAGTGCCTTTAGAAGCGGGAGCATCTACGAGCAGTACTTC
TRBD1,TRBJ2-5,few,TRBV5-1,CASSQDRVKYF,TGCGCCAGCAGCCAGGACAGGGTAAAGTACTTC
TRBD1,TRBJ2-5,-,TRBV18,CASSPPGQGARNEQYF,TGTGCCAGCTCACCGCCTGGACAGGGGGCGCGGAATGAGCAGTACTTC
-,TRBJ2-5,few,TRBV6-1,CASKADVTQYF,TGTGCCAGTAAGGCCGATGTGACCCAGTACTTC
TRBD2,TRBJ2-4,-,TRBV10-3,CAISEAGLTLSMQAKNIQYF,TGTGCCATCAGTGAAGCGGGACTTACACTTTCTATGCAGGCCAAAAACATTCAGTACTTC
-,TRBJ1-1,-,TRBV25-1,CASGSPGGRAFF,TGTGCCAGCGGGTCCCCGGGGGGGCGTGCTTTCTTT
TRBD2,TRBJ2-2,-,TRBV29-1,CSVAETSGGLNTGELFF,TGCAGCGTCGCCGAGACCAGCGGGGGCCTTAACACCGGGGAGCTGTTTTTT
-,TRBJ1-2,-,TRBV7-6,CASSSNRAGYTF,TGTGCCAGCAGCTCGAACAGGGCCGGCTACACCTTC
-,TRBJ1-2,-,TRBV12-3/TRBV12-4,CASSPQVIYGYTF,TGTGCCAGCAGTCCTCAAGTGATATATGGCTACACCTTC
TRBD2,TRBJ2-3,few,TRBV11-2,CASSPRLAGAGNTDTQYF,TGTGCCAGCAGCCCCCGACTAGCGGGAGCCGGGAACACAGATACGCAGTATTTT
-,TRBJ2-7,few,TRBV28,CASSYLRFYEQYF,TGTGCCAGCAGCTATCTCAGGTTCTACGAGCAGTACTTC
TRBD2,TRBJ2-1,-,TRBV6-5,CASSNTGTSGNEQFF,TGTGCCAGCAGTAATACCGGGACTAGCGGAAATGAGCAGTTCTTC
-,TRBJ1-1,-,TRBV7-8,CASSLTGRTEAFF,TGTGCCAGCAGCTTAACAGGTAGAACTGAAGCTTTCTTT
TRBD1,TRBJ2-5,-,TRBV5-1,CASSDRTGADIEQYF,TGCGCCAGCAGCGACCGGACAGGCGCTGACATAGAGCAGTACTTC
-,TRBJ2-3,once,TRBV29-1,CSVGGSYTDTQYF,TGCAGCGTTGGGGGCAGCTACACAGATACGCAGTATTTT
-,TRBJ2-4,-,TRBV7-2,CASSLDMKNIQYF,TGTGCCAGCAGCTTAGACATGAAAAACATTCAGTACTTC
-,TRBJ2-5,-,TRBV5-1,CASSLGVSREETHYF,TGCGCCAGCAGCTTGGGTGTGAGCCGGGAAGAGACCCACTACTTC
-,TRBJ2-3,few,TRBV18,CASSVEGLHTQYF,TGTGCCAGCTCCGTCGAGGGTCTTCATACGCAGTATTTT
TRBD2,TRBJ2-1,few,TRBV7-2,CASSPLWVAGGDEQFF,TGTGCCAGCAGCCCGCTATGGGTAGCGGGTGGCGATGAGCAGTTCTTC
-,TRBJ2-7,-,TRBV2,CASSEGASLYEQYF,TGTGCCAGCAGTGAGGGGGCCTCCCTTTACGAGCAGTACTTC
TRBD2,TRBJ2-1,-,TRBV9,CASSSGGPDNEQFF,TGTGCCAGCAGTAGCGGGGGGCCCGACAATGAGCAGTTCTTC
-,TRBJ2-3,-,TRBV11-2,CASNHNAGSSLTQYF,TGTGCCAGCAACCACAACGCCGGCAGCTCCTTGACGCAGTATTTT
-,TRBJ2-2,-,TRBV20-1,CSAVGRNTGELFF,TGCAGTGCTGTCGGACGGAACACCGGGGAGCTGTTTTTT
-,TRBJ2-3,-,TRBV20-1,CSAPSQGGGLSTDTQYF,TGCAGTGCCCCATCCCAGGGGGGGGGATTAAGCACAGATACGCAGTATTTT
TRBD1,TRBJ2-1,few,TRBV10-3,CAIGPGQGLNEQFF,TGTGCCATCGGGCCGGGACAGGGGTTAAATGAGCAGTTCTTC
TRBD2,TRBJ2-1,-,TRBV3-1,CASSLRGGPYNEQFF,TGTGCCAGCAGCCTGCGGGGAGGGCCCTACAATGAGCAGTTCTTC
-,TRBJ1-5,few,TRBV7-2,CASSLDPRTYQPQHF,TGTGCCAGCAGCTTAGACCCGAGAACTTATCAGCCCCAGCATTTT
TRBD2,TRBJ2-5,-,TRBV12-3/TRBV12-4,CASTIAGGPETQYF,TGTGCCAGCACCATAGCGGGAGGGCCCGAGACCCAGTACTTC
-,TRBJ2-7,-,TRBV6-1,CASSDGALRVYEQYF,TGTGCCAGCAGCGATGGGGCCCTTCGGGTATACGAGCAGTACTTC
-,TRBJ2-3,-,TRBV29-1,CSSRMTSIDTQYF,TGCAGCTCTAGGATGACTAGTATAGATACGCAGTATTTT
-,TRBJ1-1,-,TRBV28,CASINSVAEAFF,TGTGCCAGCATCAATTCTGTCGCTGAAGCTTTCTTT
-,TRBJ2-1,few,TRBV12-3/TRBV12-4,CASSSVPGESYNEQFF,TGTGCCAGCAGCTCCGTCCCGGGGGAGTCGTACAATGAGCAGTTCTTC
TRBD2,TRBJ2-2,-,TRBV6-2/TRBV6-3,CASDPGLGTITGELFF,TGTGCCAGCGATCCGGGACTAGGAACGATTACCGGGGAGCTGTTTTTT
-,TRBJ2-7,-,TRBV3-1,CASSRMDSDEQYF,TGTGCCAGCAGCCGCATGGACAGCGACGAGCAGTACTTC
TRBD1,TRBJ1-1,-,TRBV7-8,CASRAGGSTEAFF,TGTGCCAGCAGGGCAGGGGGGAGCACTGAAGCTTTCTTT
-,TRBJ2-7,-,TRBV7-2,CASTQGTSYEQYF,TGTGCCAGCACCCAGGGTACCTCCTACGAGCAGTACTTC
-,TRBJ1-2,once,TRBV5-1,CASSSRGANYGYTF,TGCGCCAGCAGCTCTCGGGGAGCGAACTATGGCTACACCTTC
-,TRBJ1-4,-,TRBV7-9,CASSPRQAIEKLFF,TGTGCCAGCAGCCCGAGACAGGCTATAGAAAAACTGTTTTTT
TRBD1,TRBJ2-5,-,TRBV10-3,CATSDRGLETQYF,TGTGCCACCAGTGACAGGGGGCTGGAGACCCAGTACTTC